The rows below give T cell receptor beta chains drawn from one sample of a study of regulatory T cells in long-lasting Graves disease. TCRdb passed the multiplex PCR reads through MiXCR, listing each CDR3 protein once. The table records some 250,000 distinct CDR3 sequences, around 16% of them present only once. This specimen consisted of peripheral blood mononuclear cells (PBMCs), obtained at new diagnosis, from a patient treated with antithyroid drugs. The receptors shown here come from a female donor with Graves disease. CDR3s leave out the opening cysteine and the closing phenylalanine or tryptophan. The D gene is left open where the match is weak.

d_gene	j_gene	v_gene	CDR3aa
TRBD2	TRBJ2-1	TRBV7-6	ASSQWREVYNEQF
TRBD2	TRBJ2-1	TRBV6-2/TRBV6-3	ASSYRGTSGSPYNEQF
.	TRBJ2-1	TRBV7-6	ASSWGGLNEQF
.	TRBJ2-1	TRBV28	ASSGGRNEQF
.	TRBJ1-6	TRBV6-5	ASSSFYNSPLH
.	TRBJ1-6	TRBV20-1	SARDGSGPDSPLH
TRBD1	TRBJ2-7	TRBV27	ASSLGGQGSREQY
TRBD2	TRBJ2-1	TRBV20-1	SARASGSGNSYNEQF
.	TRBJ2-3	TRBV11-3	ASQKTSSTDTQY
.	TRBJ2-1	TRBV7-2	ASSVSYNEQF
.	TRBJ2-1	TRBV12-3/TRBV12-4	ASSYERPSSYNEQF
.	TRBJ2-7	TRBV7-2	ASSSQGGPYEQY